This T cell receptor (beta chain) is from a study of immune heterogeneity within non-small cell lung tumors. The overall study: In total, the tumors were 4 squamous cell carcinomas, approximately 10 non-squamous carcinomas and 1 not otherwise specified.

Details on this clonotype: Its antigen is currently unknown. A much bigger clone sits one base away, suggesting this may be a read error.

CDR1 is SGHNT, CDR2 YYREEE, per germline (reference sequence). The CDR3 spans 15 residues. Bulk tumor genomic DNA, 600 ng per sample, was used as template. Doctors removed several biopsies from each primary tumor during surgery, keeping them far apart. Curative surgery was performed on patients who had untreated, newly diagnosed non-small cell lung cancer. Multiplex PCR employing 32 V and 13 J primers generated amplicons of the TCR beta CDR3. TCRdb re-analysed the multiplex PCR reads in MiXCR, keeping a single row per CDR3 protein. The sample shows 5,000 to 6,000 distinct CDR3 sequences, approximately 22% of them seen only once. Overall study findings and caveats: Identical dominant CDR3 beta clonotypes recurred across tumor sites within a patient, alongside site-unique high-frequency clones. Significant yet moderate, the positive correlation between local T-cell clonality and local tumor mutational burden reached an R of approximately 0.32.

The chain employs TRBV5-4 and TRBJ1-6; 7 bases agree with TRBD1. The source of this sequence is a woman aged 60-75 years with non-small cell lung cancer. The specimen was lung tumor tissue. The CDR3 spells CASILVAGGNSPLHF. CDR3 nucleotides: TGTGCCAGCATCTTGGTGGCAGGGGGTAACTCACCCCTCCACTTT.